This T cell receptor (beta chain) was captured in a study of blood T cell repertoires in COVID-19. Study-wide context: Samples came from the United States, Italy and Spain, spanning acute and convalescent COVID-19.

The CDR3 runs to 14 residues. With 8 bases clipped from V and 5 bases from J, the junction kept 12 bases outside the gene matches. Germline CDR1 is KGHSH and CDR2 is LQKENI. Grouping used clinical history reported by participants in a survey and questionnaire. Shortly before study entry, within 2 weeks, exposed participants had met a COVID-19 case. Per the study methods: Estimation of nucleated cell counts was performed using reference gene primer amplification. This table comes from immunoSEQ multiplex PCR, and its TCRdb copy is limited to in-frame clones, with some not included. Clone size and V and J calls were adopted from that table, with D and trimming inferred from the DNA. The sample records hundreds of thousands of clones, roughly 80% being singletons.

This TCR was sampled from a man aged 35 to 55 who had been exposed to COVID-19. The chain combines TRBV18 with TRBJ2-7, with TRBD2 identical over 7 bases. Material: PBMCs or T cells enriched from blood (not recorded which). CDR3 residues: CASTYQRGPNEQYF. CDR3 nucleotide sequence: TGTGCCAGCACCTATCAGCGGGGTCCCAACGAGCAGTACTTC. The full variable domain, rest sourced from reference TRBV18 and TRBJ2-7, is NAGVMQNPRHLVRRRGQEARLRCSPMKGHSHVYWYRQLPEEGLKFMVYLQKENIIDESGMPKERFSAEFPKEGPSILRIQQVVRGDSAAYFCASTYQRGPNEQYFGPGTRLTVT.